This entry lists 21 T cell receptor beta chains sequenced from one sample in a study of CD8+CD57+ T cells in acquired aplastic anemia listed by TCRdb under 2018. TCRdb shows the sequencer as Illumina HiSeq 2000. Genomic DNA was used as template for profiling of TCR beta VDJ combinations and CDR3 sequences. TCRdb handled the public reads itself, with Q25 trimming in fastp and clone calling in MiXCR, and kept productive beta chains. Identical CDR3 proteins give one entry, which carries the most common genes and DNA. Across this sample there are some 82,000 distinct CDR3 sequences, with under 50% seen only once. Roughly 70% of the sample rests with the top ten. Sequenced input: sorted CD4+, CD8+, or CD8+CD57+ T cells (not recorded which) from PBMCs. These receptor sequences come from a human donor in good health, serving as a control.

CDR3 sequence: CASSASPRTSGMSDTQYF. The CDR3 DNA sequence: TGTGCCAGCAGTGCTAGCCCCCGGACTAGCGGGATGTCAGATACGCAGTATTTT. The chain recombines TRBV25-1 with TRBJ2-3; TRBD2 matches 12 bases. Germline V CDR1 and CDR2: MGHDK, SYGVNS. This CDR3 is 18 amino acids long. Germline trimming cut 4 bases from V and 4 bases from J; bases unmatched to any gene: 12.

This clonotype has more than one count but fewer than ten. The chain has TRBV30 and TRBJ2-5; 9 nucleotides match TRBD1. There are 14 residues in the CDR3. Germline V gene data show CDR1 as GTSNPN and CDR2 as SVGIG (reference sequence). V gave up 7 bases and J gave up 4 bases; unmatched junction bases: 10. CDR3 bases: TGTGCCTCCACAGAGACAGGGGGAGGAGAGACCCAGTACTTC. It is translated as CASTETGGGETQYF. Looking up the rest from reference TRBV30 and TRBJ2-5 gives the full variable domain: SQTIHQWPATLVQPVGSPLSLECTVEGTSNPNLYWYRQAAGRGLQLLFYSVGIGQISSEVPQNLSASRPQDRQFILSSKKLLLSDSGFYLCASTETGGGETQYFGPGTRLLVL.

The chain joins TRBV20-1 to TRBJ1-5; TRBD1 matches 10 bases. CDR3 length equals 15 residues. The ends lost 1 base at V and 5 bases at J; junction bases unmatched: 5. Germline V gene data show CDR1 as DFQATT and CDR2 as SNEGSKA (reference sequence). The CDR3 bases are TGCAGTGCTAGAGGGGGACAGGGGAGTTATCAGCCCCAGCATTTT. As protein: CSARGGQGSYQPQHF.

This clonotype was seen only a few times. This could be a read error, since a much larger clone is one nucleotide away. The V gene is TRBV9, the J gene TRBJ2-2; no clear D. CDR1 is SGDLS, CDR2 YYNGEE, per germline. The CDR3 extends over 12 amino acids. V lost 0 bases to trimming and J lost 7 bases, with 4 bases between them. CDR3 sequence reads: CASSVAHGELFF. The CDR3 nucleotides are TGTGCCAGCAGCGTAGCCCACGGGGAGCTGTTTTTT.

The chain employs TRBV12-3 or TRBV12-4 and TRBJ1-3; D remains unclear. The CDR3 has 14 amino acids. Trimming removed 4 bases from V and 1 base from J, with 8 bases in between. CDR3 nucleotide sequence: TGTGCCAGCAGTTGGGCAGATTCTGGAAACACCATATATTTT. Its translation is CASSWADSGNTIYF.

The sample holds one count of this clonotype. The CDR3 region is CASSPHGPGEPQHF. The CDR3 DNA reads as TGTGCCAGCAGCCCACACGGCCCGGGGGAGCCCCAGCATTTT. The gene calls are TRBV11-3 and TRBJ1-5; perhaps TRBD1 as D (5 bases). The V and J ends lost 5 bases and 8 bases respectively, with 16 bases between them. From germline, CDR1 is SGHNT and CDR2 YENEEA. The CDR3 totals 14 residues.

There are many counts of this clonotype. This rearrangement joins TRBV24-1 to TRBJ2-3; D assignment may be TRBD1 or TRBD2 (5 bases each). V shed 3 bases and J shed 6 bases, with 15 bases lying between them. The CDR3 runs 15 residues. Germline CDR1 KGHDR, CDR2 SFDVKD. The CDR3 region is CATSDHWDRSDTQYF. DNA for the CDR3: TGTGCCACCAGTGATCACTGGGACCGCTCCGATACGCAGTATTTT.

The sample holds many counts of this clonotype. The chain has TRBV13 and TRBJ1-2; D gene ambiguous. This CDR3 has 15 residues. The germline V and J ends were trimmed by 0 bases and 0 bases, with 8 bases remaining between them. The germline V gene has CDR1 PRHDT and CDR2 FYEKMQ (reference sequence). CDR3 protein: CASSLGSTTNYGYTF. As DNA, the CDR3 is TGTGCCAGCAGCTTAGGTAGCACAACTAACTATGGCTACACCTTC.

A remark on this clonotype: A much larger clone differs from this one at a single base, so this may be a read error. The chain combines TRBV7-2 with TRBJ2-1; 10 bases align to TRBD2. The V gene's germline CDR1 is SGHTA and CDR2 FQGNSA. The CDR3 is made up of 18 amino acids. The CDR3 reads CASSLALLAGLSYNEQLF. CDR3 in DNA: TGTGCCAGCAGCTTAGCGCTACTAGCGGGACTCTCCTACAATGAGCAGCTCTTC.

The chain carries TRBV7-3 and TRBJ1-3, with D possibly matching TRBD1 (5 bases). Germline-derived CDR1 and CDR2 are SGHTA and FQGTGA. CDR3 size: 19 residues. With 11 bases removed from V and 4 bases from J, the gap between germline ends came to 33 bases. Here the CDR3 DNA reads TGTGCCTCAAGCTTAAATACCTTTGACGTAACAGGAATAGGAAACACCATATATTTT. It encodes CASSLNTFDVTGIGNTIYF. The entire variable domain, with the rest obtained from reference TRBV7-3 and TRBJ1-3, is as follows: GAGVSQTPSNKVTEKGKYVELRCDPISGHTALYWYRQSLGQGPEFLIYFQGTGAADDSGLPNDRFFAVRPEGSVSTLKIQRTERGDSAVYLCASSLNTFDVTGIGNTIYFGEGSWLTVV.

This clonotype was detected ten times or more. This chain joins TRBV20-1 and TRBJ2-7, with 8 bases fitting TRBD2. In germline, CDR1 is DFQATT, CDR2 SNEGSKA (reference sequence). The CDR3 totals 13 residues. V was clipped by 4 bases and J by 2 bases; unmatched bases: 4. DNA of the CDR3: TGCAGTGCTAAACTAGCGGAACCCTACGAGCAGTACTTC. Its protein is CSAKLAEPYEQYF.

The chain is built from TRBV10-3 and TRBJ2-7, with TRBD2 as a possible D gene (5 bases). Germline assignment: CDR1 ENHRY and CDR2 SYGVKD. With 8 bases removed from V and 2 bases from J, the gap between germline ends came to 16 bases. The CDR3 is made up of 14 amino acids. The CDR3 nucleotides read TGTGCCATCCAGGCGGCCTTGGGAGCCTACGAGCAGTACTTC. It yields the protein CAIQAALGAYEQYF.

This sequence joins TRBV7-9 and TRBJ1-1; D unresolved. From germline, CDR1 is SEHNR and CDR2 FQNEAQ (reference sequence). V was trimmed by 2 bases and J by 4 bases, leaving 11 bases between them. The CDR3 runs to 14 residues. The CDR3 reads CASSLTSQSTEAFF. DNA of the CDR3: TGTGCCAGCAGCTTAACTTCCCAATCCACTGAAGCTTTCTTT.

The V and J genes are TRBV29-1 and TRBJ1-3, with D tentatively TRBD1 (5 bases). The CDR3 sequence is 13 residues long. The ends were cut back, 6 bases at V and 0 bases at J, with 9 bases in the middle. CDR1 is SQVTM, CDR2 ANQGSEA, per germline. CDR3 nucleotides: TGCAGCGTCGGGGGGAGCTCTGGAAACACCATATATTTT. Translated: CSVGGSSGNTIYF.

Worth noting for this clonotype: This may come from a read error, since a much larger clone is one base off. V and J are TRBV11-2 and TRBJ2-3, with 9 nucleotides matching TRBD2. Germline loops: CDR1 SGHAT, CDR2 FQNNGV. The CDR3 is 15 amino acids. The CDR3 nucleotides are TGTACCAGCAGCTTACTAGCGGGTTTCACAGATACGCAGTATTTT. Protein: CTSSLLAGFTDTQYF.

On this clonotype itself: This may stem from a read error, because a much larger clone lies one nucleotide away. It is likely a read error, because the conserved phenylalanine at the end of the CDR3 is missing. This chain links TRBV11-1 with TRBJ1-3; D is perhaps TRBD1 (5 bases). This CDR3 comprises 18 residues. Germline-derived CDR1 and CDR2 are SGHAT and FQDESV (reference sequence). Trimming took 1 base from V and 0 from J, leaving 16 bases between them. Written as DNA, the CDR3 is TGTGCCAGCAGCTTAGGGGCCGGCGGGCAGGGCTCTGGAAACACCATATATCTT. Amino acid sequence: CASSLGAGGQGSGNTIYL.

The table lists this clonotype with a few counts. The chain couples TRBV29-1 to TRBJ1-1; D uncertain. The germline V gene has CDR1 SQVTM and CDR2 ANQGSEA. Between the trimmed V and J ends, which lost 7 bases and 3 bases, there was a span of 15 bases. The CDR3 runs 13 residues. CDR3 residues: CSGQNGFYTEAFF. In DNA form, the CDR3 reads TGCAGCGGACAAAATGGTTTCTACACTGAAGCTTTCTTT.

This rearrangement joins TRBV12-3 or TRBV12-4 to TRBJ1-2; 9 nucleotides match TRBD1. The CDR3 runs to 15 residues. V lost 5 bases, J lost 6 bases, and 10 bases stayed unmatched. DNA of the CDR3: TGTGCCAGCAGTCCCGCGGGACAGGGCTTGGATGGCTACACCTTC. This gives the protein CASSPAGQGLDGYTF.

V gene TRBV5-4 combines with J gene TRBJ2-2, with D possibly matching TRBD1 (5 bases). The V end lost 2 bases, the J end lost 7 bases, and 9 bases lay between the germline ends. Germline CDR1 is SGHNT and CDR2 is YYREEE (reference sequence). CDR3 length equals 13 residues. CDR3 DNA: TGTGCCAGCAGCTTTCAGGGCGGCGGGGAGCTGTTTTTT. It encodes CASSFQGGGELFF.

This clonotype was seen a handful of times. The chain joins TRBV24-1 to TRBJ2-2, with 12 bases fitting TRBD1. J was trimmed by 6 bases and V by 4 bases; bases with no gene match: 5. Germline-derived CDR1 and CDR2 are KGHDR and SFDVKD. This CDR3 has 16 residues. The CDR3 region has the DNA TGTGCCACCAGTGACTCGGGACAGGGGGCGGCCGGGGAGCTGTTTTTT. It is translated as CATSDSGQGAAGELFF.

This clonotype was recorded many times. The chain employs TRBV9 and TRBJ2-7, with 11 bases matching TRBD2. The CDR3 is 16 amino acids. Germline V gene data show CDR1 as SGDLS and CDR2 as YYNGEE. With V trimmed by 4 bases and J by 5 bases, 11 bases remained unmatched. The CDR3 DNA sequence: TGTGCCAGCAGCCCAACTAGACTAGCGGGATCTCACGAGCAGTACTTC. It specifies CASSPTRLAGSHEQYF. The variable domain in full, with the rest retrieved from reference TRBV9 and TRBJ2-7, is DSGVTQTPKHLITATGQRVTLRCSPRSGDLSVYWYQQSLDQGLQFLIQYYNGEERAKGNILERFSAQQFPDLHSELNLSSLELGDSALYFCASSPTRLAGSHEQYFGPGTRLTVT.